This passage covers 15 T cell receptor beta chains from one sample sequenced in a study of control samples from healthy donors and cancer patients. Generated by immunoSEQ multiplex PCR, the TCRdb table keeps only in-frame clones and is missing some. The table includes over 150,000 clones, around 90% detected once. Sequencing was performed on blood. Receptor source: a man aged 30 to 45 in good health.

This clone has just a few counts. This chain links TRBV20-1 with TRBJ2-3; D is perhaps TRBD2 (5 bases). Looked up from germline, CDR1 is DFQATT and CDR2 is SNEGSKA (reference sequence). The V end was cut by 1 base, the J end by 9 bases, with 8 bases between. CDR3 length: 11 amino acids. The CDR3 loop reads CSARVAGTQYF. CDR3 DNA sequence: TGCAGTGCTAGAGTTGCGGGCACGCAGTATTTT.

The chain employs TRBV7-2 and TRBJ1-2, with D perhaps TRBD1 (5 bases). CDR3 length equals 14 residues. With 0 bases removed from V and 4 bases from J, the gap between germline ends came to 9 bases. The V gene's germline CDR1 is SGHTA and CDR2 FQGNSA. CDR3 in amino acids: CASSLAQGSYGYTF. CDR3 coding DNA: TGTGCCAGCAGCTTAGCGCAGGGTAGCTATGGCTACACCTTC.

The chain has TRBV7-9 and TRBJ1-1; 9 bases fit TRBD1. This CDR3 spans 15 amino acids. The trim removed 4 bases at V and 1 base at J, leaving 4 bases unmatched. Looked up from germline, CDR1 is SEHNR and CDR2 is FQNEAQ (reference sequence). The DNA for the CDR3 is TGTGCCAGCAGCTACACACAGGGGGCGAACACTGAAGCTTTCTTT. Amino acids: CASSYTQGANTEAFF.

J is TRBJ2-3 and V is TRBV10-1; a possible D gene is TRBD2 (6 bases). CDR3 length equals 16 residues. The V and J ends lost 2 bases and 3 bases respectively, with 15 bases between them. CDR1 WNHNN and CDR2 SYGVQD come from the germline V gene (reference sequence). CDR3 coding DNA: TGCGCCAGCAGTGAGCAAGCCTGGAGGGTGACAGATACGCAGTATTTT. It encodes CASSEQAWRVTDTQYF.

The chain carries TRBV9 and TRBJ1-2, with 7 positions matching TRBD1. V shed 4 bases, J shed 2 bases, and the junction held 5 bases outside the gene matches. CDR3 length: 14 amino acids. Per the germline V gene, CDR1 is SGDLS and CDR2 is YYNGEE. The CDR3 DNA sequence: TGTGCCAGCAGCTCAAGACAGGGAAACTATGGCTACACCTTC. This gives the protein CASSSRQGNYGYTF. Drawing the rest from reference TRBV9 and TRBJ1-2, the complete variable domain is DSGVTQTPKHLITATGQRVTLRCSPRSGDLSVYWYQQSLDQGLQFLIQYYNGEERAKGNILERFSAQQFPDLHSELNLSSLELGDSALYFCASSSRQGNYGYTFGSGTRLTVV.

The genes are TRBV30 and TRBJ1-6; D not certain. The CDR3 spans 14 residues. Trimming stripped 3 bases from V and 2 bases from J, with 8 bases between. Germline assignment: CDR1 GTSNPN and CDR2 SVGIG (reference sequence). The CDR3 DNA reads as TGTGCCTGGAGGACCAAGCCCTATAATTCACCCCTCCACTTT. This sequence encodes CAWRTKPYNSPLHF.

V usage is TRBV5-1 and J usage is TRBJ2-2; no clear D gene. This CDR3 comprises 13 residues. The V end was cut by 5 bases, the J end by 1 base, with 6 bases between. Germline CDR1 and CDR2: SGHRS and YFSETQ. The CDR3, as DNA: TGCGCCAGCAGTACAGTGAACACCGGGGAGCTGTTTTTT. This codes for CASSTVNTGELFF.

This clone was recorded once. V usage is TRBV7-9 and J usage is TRBJ2-7; possibly TRBD2 for D (6 bases). V was trimmed by 2 bases and J by 6 bases, leaving 8 bases between them. CDR1 is SEHNR, CDR2 FQNEAQ, per germline (reference sequence). The CDR3 spans 12 residues. The DNA for the CDR3 is TGTGCCAGCAGCTTAATCGGGGGCGAGCAGTACTTC. The encoded protein is CASSLIGGEQYF.

J is TRBJ2-4 and V is TRBV5-6; TRBD2 agrees at 13 bases. V was clipped by 4 bases and J by 7 bases; unmatched bases: 11. The CDR3 length is 17 residues. Looked up from germline, CDR1 is SGHDT and CDR2 is YYEEEE. The CDR3 DNA is TGTGCCAGCAGCCGACGGACTAGCGGGGGCCCCGGGAACATTCAGTACTTC. This sequence encodes CASSRRTSGGPGNIQYF.

In this sample, this clone turned up many times. The rearrangement links TRBV6-4 to TRBJ2-3; 10 nucleotides agree with TRBD2. The trim removed 3 bases at V and 2 bases at J, leaving 2 bases unmatched. The CDR3 runs to 15 residues. Germline CDR1 MRHNA, CDR2 SNTAGT. The CDR3 DNA reads as TGTGCCAGCAGTGAGAGCGGGGGGGCCACAGATACGCAGTATTTT. Residues: CASSESGGATDTQYF.

This chain connects TRBV25-1 to TRBJ1-5; 7 bases map to TRBD1. Germline V gene lookup returns CDR1 MGHDK and CDR2 SYGVNS. J lost 2 bases, V lost 6 bases, and 7 bases had no gene match. CDR3 length equals 15 residues. This chain's CDR3 is CASRGGGGGNQPQHF. The CDR3 nucleotides read TGTGCCAGCAGGGGAGGGGGCGGAGGCAATCAGCCCCAGCATTTT.

This sequence joins TRBV29-1 and TRBJ1-6, with TRBD1 matching 8 bases. Trimming took 6 bases from V and 4 from J; bases not matched to a gene: 8. CDR1 and CDR2 (germline): SQVTM, ANQGSEA. The CDR3 is 15 amino acids. CDR3 sequence: CSVTLGQGYNSPLHF. The CDR3 nucleotides are TGCAGCGTAACACTCGGACAGGGATATAATTCACCCCTCCACTTT.

The V and J genes are TRBV19 and TRBJ1-5; a possible D gene is TRBD1 (5 bases). V was clipped by 3 bases and J by 9 bases, with 18 bases between them. The CDR3 is 15 residues long. CDR1 is LNHDA and CDR2 is SQIVND in the germline V gene (reference sequence). The CDR3 loop reads CASSMQGAPIRPQHF. CDR3 DNA sequence: TGTGCCAGTAGTATGCAAGGGGCCCCTATTCGGCCCCAGCATTTT.

This sequence joins TRBV4-3 and TRBJ2-6, with no clear D. The CDR3 is 15 amino acids. In germline, CDR1 is LGHNA, CDR2 YSLEER. Trimming took off 0 bases at V and 4 bases at J, with 7 bases between the two ends. The CDR3 is CASSQEGLGANVLTF. The CDR3 nucleotides read TGCGCCAGCAGCCAAGAGGGCCTGGGGGCCAACGTCCTGACTTTC.

The chain recombines TRBV7-9 with TRBJ2-7; possible D gene TRBD2, 5 bases. Germline CDR1 is SEHNR and CDR2 is FQNEAQ (reference sequence). The V and J ends lost 3 bases and 2 bases respectively, with 8 bases between them. There are 13 residues in the CDR3. Here the CDR3 reads CASSFGIAYEQYF. The CDR3 DNA is TGTGCCAGCAGCTTCGGGATTGCCTACGAGCAGTACTTC.